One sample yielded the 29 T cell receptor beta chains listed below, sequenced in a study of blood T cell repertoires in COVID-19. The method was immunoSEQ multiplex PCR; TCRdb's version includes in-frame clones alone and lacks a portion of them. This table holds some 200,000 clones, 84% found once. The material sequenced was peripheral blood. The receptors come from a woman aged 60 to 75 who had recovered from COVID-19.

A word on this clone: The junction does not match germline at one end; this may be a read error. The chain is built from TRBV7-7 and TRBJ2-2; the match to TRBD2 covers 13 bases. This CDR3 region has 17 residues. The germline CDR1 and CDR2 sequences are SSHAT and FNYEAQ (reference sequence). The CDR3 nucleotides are TGTGCTAGCAGCTCAGGACTAGCGGGGGCCTACACCGGGGAGCTGTTTTTT. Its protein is CASSSGLAGAYTGELFF.

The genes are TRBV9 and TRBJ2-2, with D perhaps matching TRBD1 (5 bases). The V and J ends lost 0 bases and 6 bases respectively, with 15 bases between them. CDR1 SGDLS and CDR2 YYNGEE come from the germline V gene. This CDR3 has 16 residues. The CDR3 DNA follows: TGTGCCAGCAGCGTAGGATTCTTGGGGCGCCCCGGGGAGCTGTTTTTT. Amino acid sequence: CASSVGFLGRPGELFF.

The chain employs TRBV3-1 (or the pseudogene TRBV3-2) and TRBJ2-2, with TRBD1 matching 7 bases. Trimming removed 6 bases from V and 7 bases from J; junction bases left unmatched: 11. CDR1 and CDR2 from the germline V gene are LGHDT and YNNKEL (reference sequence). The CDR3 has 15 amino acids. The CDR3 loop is CASSNDRVMIGELFF. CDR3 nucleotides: TGTGCCAGCAGTAACGACAGGGTGATGATCGGGGAGCTGTTTTTT.

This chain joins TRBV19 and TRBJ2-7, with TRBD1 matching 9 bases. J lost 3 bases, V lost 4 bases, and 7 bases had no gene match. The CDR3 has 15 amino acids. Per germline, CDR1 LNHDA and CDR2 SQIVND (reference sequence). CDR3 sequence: CASSKSGTGNYEQYF. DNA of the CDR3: TGTGCCAGTAGTAAATCCGGGACAGGGAACTACGAGCAGTACTTC.

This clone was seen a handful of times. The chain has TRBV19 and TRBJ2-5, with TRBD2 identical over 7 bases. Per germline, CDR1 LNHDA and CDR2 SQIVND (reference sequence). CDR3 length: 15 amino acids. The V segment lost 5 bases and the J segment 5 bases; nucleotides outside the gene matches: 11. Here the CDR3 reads CASSPTPLARETQYF. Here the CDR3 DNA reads TGTGCCAGTAGTCCCACCCCACTAGCGCGGGAGACCCAGTACTTC.

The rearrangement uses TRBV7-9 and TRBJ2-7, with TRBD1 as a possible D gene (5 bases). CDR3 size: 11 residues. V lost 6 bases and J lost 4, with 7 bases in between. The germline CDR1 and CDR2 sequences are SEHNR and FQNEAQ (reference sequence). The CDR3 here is CASSPGYEQYF. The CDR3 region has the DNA TGTGCCAGCAGTCCAGGGTACGAGCAGTACTTC.

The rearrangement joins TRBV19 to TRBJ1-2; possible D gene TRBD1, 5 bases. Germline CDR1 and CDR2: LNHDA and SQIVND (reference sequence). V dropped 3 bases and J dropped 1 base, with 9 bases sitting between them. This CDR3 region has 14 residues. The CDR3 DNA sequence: TGTGCCAGTAGTATGGGGCAGAATAACTATGGCTACACCTTC. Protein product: CASSMGQNNYGYTF.

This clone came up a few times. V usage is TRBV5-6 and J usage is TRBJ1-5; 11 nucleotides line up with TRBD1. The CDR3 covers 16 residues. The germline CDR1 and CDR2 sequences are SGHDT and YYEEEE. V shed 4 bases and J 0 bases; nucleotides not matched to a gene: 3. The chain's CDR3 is CASSPGQGASNQPQHF. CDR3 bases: TGTGCCAGCAGCCCCGGACAGGGGGCTAGCAATCAGCCCCAGCATTTT.

CDR3 sequence: CAIQDRRNTEAFF. The CDR3 DNA reads as TGTGCCATACAGGACAGGAGGAACACTGAAGCTTTCTTT. J is TRBJ1-1 and V is TRBV12-3 or TRBV12-4; 7 positions match TRBD1. This CDR3 is built from 13 residues. V lost 10 bases to trimming and J lost 1 base; unmatched junction nucleotides: 6.

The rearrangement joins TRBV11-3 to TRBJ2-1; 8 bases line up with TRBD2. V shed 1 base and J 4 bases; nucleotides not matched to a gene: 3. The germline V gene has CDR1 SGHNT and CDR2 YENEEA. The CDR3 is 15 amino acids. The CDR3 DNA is TGTGCCAGCAGCTTAGGGCGGGGGGAATACAATGAGCAGTTCTTC. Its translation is CASSLGRGEYNEQFF. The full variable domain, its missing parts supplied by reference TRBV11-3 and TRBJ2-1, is EAGVVQSPRYKIIEKKQPVAFWCNPISGHNTLYWYLQNLGQGPELLIRYENEEAVDDSQLPKDRFSAERLKGVDSTLKIQPAELGDSAVYLCASSLGRGEYNEQFFGPGTRLTVL.

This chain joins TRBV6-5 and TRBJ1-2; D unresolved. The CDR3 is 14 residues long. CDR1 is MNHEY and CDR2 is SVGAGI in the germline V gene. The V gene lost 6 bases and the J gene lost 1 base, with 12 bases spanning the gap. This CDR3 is CASSRPGVNYGYTF. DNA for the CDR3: TGTGCCAGCAGCCGTCCCGGGGTTAACTATGGCTACACCTTC.

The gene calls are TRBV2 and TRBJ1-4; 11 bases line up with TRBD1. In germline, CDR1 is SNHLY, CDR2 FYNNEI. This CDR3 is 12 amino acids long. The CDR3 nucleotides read TGTGCTACGGGACAGGGGGACGAAAAACTGTTTTTT. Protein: CATGQGDEKLFF.

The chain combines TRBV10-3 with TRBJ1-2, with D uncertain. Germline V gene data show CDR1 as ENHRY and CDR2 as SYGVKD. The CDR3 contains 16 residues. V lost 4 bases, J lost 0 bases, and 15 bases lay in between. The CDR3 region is CAISVRLHKANYGYTF. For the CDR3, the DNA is TGTGCCATCAGTGTTCGTCTGCACAAAGCTAACTATGGCTACACCTTC.

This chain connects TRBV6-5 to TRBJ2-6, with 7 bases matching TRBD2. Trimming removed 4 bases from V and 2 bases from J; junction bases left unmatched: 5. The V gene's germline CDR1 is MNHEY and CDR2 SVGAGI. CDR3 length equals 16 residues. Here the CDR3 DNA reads TGTGCCAGCAGTTCCCAAGGGAGGGCTGGGGCCAACGTCCTGACTTTC. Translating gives CASSSQGRAGANVLTF.

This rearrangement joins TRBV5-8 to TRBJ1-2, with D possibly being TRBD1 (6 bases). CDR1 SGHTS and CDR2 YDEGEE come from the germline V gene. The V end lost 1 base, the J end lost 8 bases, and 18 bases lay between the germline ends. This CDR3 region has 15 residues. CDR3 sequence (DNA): TGTGCCAGCAGCTTGAACCGGGACACGAGCTCGGGCTACACCTTC. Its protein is CASSLNRDTSSGYTF.

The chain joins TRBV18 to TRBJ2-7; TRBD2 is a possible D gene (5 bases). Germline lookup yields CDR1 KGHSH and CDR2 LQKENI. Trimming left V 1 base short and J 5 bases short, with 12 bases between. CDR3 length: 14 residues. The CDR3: CASSPRVGRDEQYF. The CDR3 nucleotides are TGTGCCAGCTCACCACGGGTCGGGCGGGACGAGCAGTACTTC.

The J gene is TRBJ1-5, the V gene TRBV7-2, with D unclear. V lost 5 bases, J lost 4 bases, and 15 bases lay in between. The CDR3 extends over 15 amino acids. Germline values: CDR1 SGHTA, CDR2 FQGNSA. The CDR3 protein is CASSIGSGLNQPQHF. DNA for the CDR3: TGTGCCAGCAGCATCGGGTCCGGCCTAAATCAGCCCCAGCATTTT. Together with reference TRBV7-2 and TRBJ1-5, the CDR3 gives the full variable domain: GAGVSQSPSNKVTEKGKDVELRCDPISGHTALYWYRQSLGQGLEFLIYFQGNSAPDKSGLPSDRFSAERTGGSVSTLTIQRTQQEDSAVYLCASSIGSGLNQPQHFGDGTRLSIL.

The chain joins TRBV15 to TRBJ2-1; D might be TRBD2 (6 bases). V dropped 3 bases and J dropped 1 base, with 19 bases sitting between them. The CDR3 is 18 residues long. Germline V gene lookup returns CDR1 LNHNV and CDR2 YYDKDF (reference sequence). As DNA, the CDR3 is TGTGCCACCAGCAGTCCCCCGGAGCGGGCTCTATCCTACAATGAGCAGTTCTTC. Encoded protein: CATSSPPERALSYNEQFF.

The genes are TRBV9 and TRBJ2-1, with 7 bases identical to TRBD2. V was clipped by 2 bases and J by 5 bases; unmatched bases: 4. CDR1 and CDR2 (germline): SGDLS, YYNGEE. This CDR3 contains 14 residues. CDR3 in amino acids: CASSVQGGDNEQFF. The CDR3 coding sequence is TGTGCCAGCAGCGTTCAGGGAGGGGACAATGAGCAGTTCTTC.

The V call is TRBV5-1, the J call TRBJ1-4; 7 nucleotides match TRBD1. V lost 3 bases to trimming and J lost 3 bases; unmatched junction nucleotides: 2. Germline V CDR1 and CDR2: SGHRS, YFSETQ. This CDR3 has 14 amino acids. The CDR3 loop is CASSSTGPNEKLFF. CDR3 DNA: TGCGCCAGCAGCTCGACAGGGCCTAATGAAAAACTGTTTTTT.

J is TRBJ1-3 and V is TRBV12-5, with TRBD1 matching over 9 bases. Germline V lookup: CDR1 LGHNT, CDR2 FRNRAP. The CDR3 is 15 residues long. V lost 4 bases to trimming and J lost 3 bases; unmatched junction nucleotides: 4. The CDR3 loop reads CASGWGQGDGNTIYF. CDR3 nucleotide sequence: TGTGCTAGTGGTTGGGGACAGGGCGATGGAAACACCATATATTTT.

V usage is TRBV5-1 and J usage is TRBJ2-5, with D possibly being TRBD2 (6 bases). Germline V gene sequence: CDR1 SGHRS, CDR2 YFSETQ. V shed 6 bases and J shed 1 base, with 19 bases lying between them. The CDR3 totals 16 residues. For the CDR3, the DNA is TGCGCCAGCACCCCCGGATTTAGCGGCTCCCAAGAGACCCAGTACTTC. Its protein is CASTPGFSGSQETQYF.

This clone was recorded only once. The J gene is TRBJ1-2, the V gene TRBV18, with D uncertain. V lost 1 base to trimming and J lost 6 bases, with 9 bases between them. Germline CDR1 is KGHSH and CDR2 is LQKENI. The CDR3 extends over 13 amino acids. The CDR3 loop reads CASSPRAVDGYTF. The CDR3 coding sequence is TGTGCCAGCTCACCACGGGCAGTTGATGGCTACACCTTC.

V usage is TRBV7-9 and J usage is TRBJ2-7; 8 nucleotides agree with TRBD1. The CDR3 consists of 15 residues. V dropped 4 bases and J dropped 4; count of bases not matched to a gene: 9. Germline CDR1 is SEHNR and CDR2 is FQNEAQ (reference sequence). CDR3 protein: CASSSRQGSTYEQYF. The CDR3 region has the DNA TGTGCCAGCAGCTCGAGACAGGGGTCGACTTACGAGCAGTACTTC.

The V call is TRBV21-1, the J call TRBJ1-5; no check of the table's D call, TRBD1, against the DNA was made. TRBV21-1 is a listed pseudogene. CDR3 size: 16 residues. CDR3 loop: CASSSTRQTSNQPQHF. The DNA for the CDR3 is TGTGCCAGCAGCTCCACGAGACAGACTAGCAATCAGCCCCAGCATTTT.

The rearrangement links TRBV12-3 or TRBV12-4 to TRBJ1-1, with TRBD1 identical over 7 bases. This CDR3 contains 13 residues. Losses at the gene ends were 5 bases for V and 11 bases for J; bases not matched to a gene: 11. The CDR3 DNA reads TGTGCCAGCAGTCGAACTGACAGGGCGGGCGCTTTCTTT. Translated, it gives CASSRTDRAGAFF.

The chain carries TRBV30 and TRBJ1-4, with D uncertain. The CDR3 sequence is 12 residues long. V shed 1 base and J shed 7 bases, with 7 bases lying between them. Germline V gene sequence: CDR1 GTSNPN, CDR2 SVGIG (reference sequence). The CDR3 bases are TGTGCCTGGAGTGCCATCGGTGAAAAACTGTTTTTT. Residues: CAWSAIGEKLFF.

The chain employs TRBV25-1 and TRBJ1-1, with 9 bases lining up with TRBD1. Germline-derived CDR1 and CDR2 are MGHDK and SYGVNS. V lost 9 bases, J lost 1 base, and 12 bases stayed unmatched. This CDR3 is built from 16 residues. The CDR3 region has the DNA TGTGCCAGAGTGGAAGGGACAGGGCTCGGGAACACTGAAGCTTTCTTT. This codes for CARVEGTGLGNTEAFF.

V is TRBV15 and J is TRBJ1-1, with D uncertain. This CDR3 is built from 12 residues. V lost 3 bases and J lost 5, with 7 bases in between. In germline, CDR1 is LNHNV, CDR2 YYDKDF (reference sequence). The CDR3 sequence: CATSRARTEAFF. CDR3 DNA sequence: TGTGCCACCAGCAGGGCTAGGACTGAAGCTTTCTTT.